This T cell receptor beta chain was recorded in a study of T cell responses to AZD1222 COVID-19 vaccine. The overall study: Pooled in the analysis were second doses at about 4 or about 12 weeks. Study-wide findings and caveats: Nearly half of unique spike-specific TCRs reportedly avoided B.1.351 and B.1.1.7 mutated regions. Females outnumbered males among donors, who were mostly white British; clonal diversity was possibly underestimated.

In this sample, this clone turned up once. What it recognizes is unknown. Clones were read by immunoSEQ multiplex PCR, and TCRdb kept only the in-frame ones, dropping some. The data hold 130,000 to 150,000 clones, with around 92% observed a single time. Material: peripheral blood, obtained on day 0 of AZD1222 vaccination. The receptor was derived from an adult in good health.

The CDR3 coding sequence is TGTGCCATCAGTGACGGAGGGACACTGAACACTGAAGCTTTCTTT. Its translation is CAISDGGTLNTEAFF. The rearrangement uses TRBV10-3 and TRBJ1-1, with a tentative D call TRBD1 (6 bases). The ends were cut back, 3 bases at V and 0 bases at J, with 11 bases in the middle. Germline CDR1 and CDR2: ENHRY and SYGVKD. The CDR3 has 15 amino acids.